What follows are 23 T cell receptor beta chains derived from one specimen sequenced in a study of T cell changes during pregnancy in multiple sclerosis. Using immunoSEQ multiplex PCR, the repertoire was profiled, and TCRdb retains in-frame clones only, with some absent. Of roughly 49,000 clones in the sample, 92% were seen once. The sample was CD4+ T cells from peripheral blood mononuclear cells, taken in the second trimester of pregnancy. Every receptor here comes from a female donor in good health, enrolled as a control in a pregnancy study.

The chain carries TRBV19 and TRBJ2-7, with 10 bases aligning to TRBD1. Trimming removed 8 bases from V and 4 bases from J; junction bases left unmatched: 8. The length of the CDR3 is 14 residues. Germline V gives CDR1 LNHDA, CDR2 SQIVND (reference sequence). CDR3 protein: CASAPGQGLYEQYF. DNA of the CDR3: TGTGCCAGTGCCCCGGGACAGGGGTTGTACGAGCAGTACTTC.

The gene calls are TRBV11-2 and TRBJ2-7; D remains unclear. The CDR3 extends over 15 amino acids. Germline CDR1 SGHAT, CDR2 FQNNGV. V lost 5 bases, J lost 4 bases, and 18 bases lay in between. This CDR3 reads CASSRTDSGEYEQYF. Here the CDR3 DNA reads TGTGCCAGCAGCCGAACGGATTCGGGTGAATACGAGCAGTACTTC.

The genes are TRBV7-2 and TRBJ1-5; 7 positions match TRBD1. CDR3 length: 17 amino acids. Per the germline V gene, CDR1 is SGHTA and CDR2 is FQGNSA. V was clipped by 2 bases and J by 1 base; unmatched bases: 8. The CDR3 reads CASSLKGAYGSNQPQHF. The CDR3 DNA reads TGTGCCAGCAGCTTAAAGGGGGCCTACGGAAGCAATCAGCCCCAGCATTTT.

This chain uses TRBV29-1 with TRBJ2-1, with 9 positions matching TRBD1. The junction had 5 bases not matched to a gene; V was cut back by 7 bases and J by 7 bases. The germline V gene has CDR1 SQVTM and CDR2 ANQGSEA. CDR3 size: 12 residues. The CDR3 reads CSARDRVNEQFF. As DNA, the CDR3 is TGCAGCGCCCGGGACAGGGTAAATGAGCAGTTCTTC.

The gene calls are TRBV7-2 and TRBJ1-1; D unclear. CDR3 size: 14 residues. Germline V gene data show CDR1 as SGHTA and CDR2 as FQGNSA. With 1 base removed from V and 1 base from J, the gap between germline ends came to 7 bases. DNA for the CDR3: TGTGCCAGCAGCTTAGTTCCCGGGAACACTGAAGCTTTCTTT. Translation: CASSLVPGNTEAFF.

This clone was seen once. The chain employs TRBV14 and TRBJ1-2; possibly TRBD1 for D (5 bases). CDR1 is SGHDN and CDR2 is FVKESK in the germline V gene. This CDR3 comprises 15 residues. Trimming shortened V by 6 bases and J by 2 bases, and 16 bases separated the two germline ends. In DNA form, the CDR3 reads TGTGCCAGCAGAGAACTCAGGGCCATGAACTATGGCTACACCTTC. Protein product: CASRELRAMNYGYTF. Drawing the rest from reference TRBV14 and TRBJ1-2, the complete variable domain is EAGVTQFPSHSVIEKGQTVTLRCDPISGHDNLYWYRRVMGKEIKFLLHFVKESKQDESGMPNNRFLAERTGGTYSTLKVQPAELEDSGVYFCASRELRAMNYGYTFGSGTRLTVV.

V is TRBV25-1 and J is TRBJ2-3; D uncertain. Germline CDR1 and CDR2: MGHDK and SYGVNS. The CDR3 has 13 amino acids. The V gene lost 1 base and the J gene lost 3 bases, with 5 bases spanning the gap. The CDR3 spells CASSEFPTDTQYF. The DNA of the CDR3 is TGTGCCAGCAGTGAATTCCCGACAGATACGCAGTATTTT.

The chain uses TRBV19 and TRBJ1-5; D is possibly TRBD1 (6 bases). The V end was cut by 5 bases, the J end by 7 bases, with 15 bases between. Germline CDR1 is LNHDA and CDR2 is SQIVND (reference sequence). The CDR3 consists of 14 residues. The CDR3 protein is CASSVGQRRQPQHF. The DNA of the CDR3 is TGTGCCAGTAGTGTTGGACAGAGACGACAGCCCCAGCATTTT.

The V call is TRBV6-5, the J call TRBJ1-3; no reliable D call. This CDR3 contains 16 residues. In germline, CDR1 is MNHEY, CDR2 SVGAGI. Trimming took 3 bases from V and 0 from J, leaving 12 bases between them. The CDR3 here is CASSYSRGSSGNTIYF. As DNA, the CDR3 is TGTGCCAGCAGTTATTCGCGGGGAAGCTCTGGAAACACCATATATTTT.

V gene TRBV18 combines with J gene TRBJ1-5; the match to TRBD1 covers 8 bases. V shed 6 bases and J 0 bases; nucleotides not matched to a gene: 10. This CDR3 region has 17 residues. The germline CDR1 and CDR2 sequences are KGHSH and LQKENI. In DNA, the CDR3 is TGTGCCAGCTCCCGAACAACAGGGGGAAATAGCAATCAGCCCCAGCATTTT. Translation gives CASSRTTGGNSNQPQHF.

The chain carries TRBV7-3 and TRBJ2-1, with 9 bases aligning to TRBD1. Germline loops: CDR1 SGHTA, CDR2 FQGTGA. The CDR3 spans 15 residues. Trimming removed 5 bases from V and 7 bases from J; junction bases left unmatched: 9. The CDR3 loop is CASSPDRGGWNEQFF. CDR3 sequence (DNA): TGTGCCAGCAGCCCGGACAGGGGCGGGTGGAATGAGCAGTTCTTC.

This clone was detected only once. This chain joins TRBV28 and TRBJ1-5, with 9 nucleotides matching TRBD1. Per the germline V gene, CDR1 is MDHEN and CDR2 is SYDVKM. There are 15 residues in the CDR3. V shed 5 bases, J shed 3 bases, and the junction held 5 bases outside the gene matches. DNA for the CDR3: TGTGCCAGCAGTGGCGGGACAGGGTACAATCAGCCCCAGCATTTT. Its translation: CASSGGTGYNQPQHF.

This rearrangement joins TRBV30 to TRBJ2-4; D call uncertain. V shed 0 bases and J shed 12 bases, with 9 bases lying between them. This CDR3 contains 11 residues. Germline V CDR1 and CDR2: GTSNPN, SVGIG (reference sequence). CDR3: CAWSVRQAQYF. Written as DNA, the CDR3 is TGTGCCTGGAGTGTACGGCAGGCTCAGTACTTC.

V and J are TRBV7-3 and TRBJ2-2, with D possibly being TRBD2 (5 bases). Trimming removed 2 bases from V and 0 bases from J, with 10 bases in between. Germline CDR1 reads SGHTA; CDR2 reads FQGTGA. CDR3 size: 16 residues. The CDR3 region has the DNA TGTGCCAGCAGCTTATCGGCTAGCTCGAACACCGGGGAGCTGTTTTTT. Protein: CASSLSASSNTGELFF. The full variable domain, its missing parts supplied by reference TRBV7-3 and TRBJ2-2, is GAGVSQTPSNKVTEKGKYVELRCDPISGHTALYWYRQSLGQGPEFLIYFQGTGAADDSGLPNDRFFAVRPEGSVSTLKIQRTERGDSAVYLCASSLSASSNTGELFFGEGSRLTVL.

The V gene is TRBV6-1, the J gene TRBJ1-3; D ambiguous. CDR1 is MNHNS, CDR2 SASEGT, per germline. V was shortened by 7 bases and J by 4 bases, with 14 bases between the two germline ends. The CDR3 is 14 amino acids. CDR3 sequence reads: CASTAKEGGNTIYF. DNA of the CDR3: TGTGCCAGCACCGCTAAGGAGGGCGGAAACACCATATATTTT.

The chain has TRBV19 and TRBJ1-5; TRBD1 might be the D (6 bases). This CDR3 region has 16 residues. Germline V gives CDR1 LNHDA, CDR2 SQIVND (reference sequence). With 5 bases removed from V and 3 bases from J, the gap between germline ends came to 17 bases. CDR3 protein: CASSWTSGGHNQPQHF. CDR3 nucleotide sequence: TGTGCCAGTAGTTGGACAAGCGGGGGCCACAATCAGCCCCAGCATTTT.

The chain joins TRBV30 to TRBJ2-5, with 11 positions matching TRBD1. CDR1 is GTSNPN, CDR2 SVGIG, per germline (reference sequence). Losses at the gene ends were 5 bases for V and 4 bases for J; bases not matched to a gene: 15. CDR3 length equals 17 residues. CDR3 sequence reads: CAWARGTGGGTGETQYF. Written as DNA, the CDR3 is TGTGCCTGGGCGAGAGGGACAGGGGGTGGCACGGGAGAGACCCAGTACTTC. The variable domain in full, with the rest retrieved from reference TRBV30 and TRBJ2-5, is SQTIHQWPATLVQPVGSPLSLECTVEGTSNPNLYWYRQAAGRGLQLLFYSVGIGQISSEVPQNLSASRPQDRQFILSSKKLLLSDSGFYLCAWARGTGGGTGETQYFGPGTRLLVL.

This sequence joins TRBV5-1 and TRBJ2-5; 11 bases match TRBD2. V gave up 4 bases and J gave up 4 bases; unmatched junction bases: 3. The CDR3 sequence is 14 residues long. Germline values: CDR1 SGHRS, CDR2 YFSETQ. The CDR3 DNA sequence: TGCGCCAGCAGCCCTAGCGGGGGGAGAGAGACCCAGTACTTC. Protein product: CASSPSGGRETQYF.

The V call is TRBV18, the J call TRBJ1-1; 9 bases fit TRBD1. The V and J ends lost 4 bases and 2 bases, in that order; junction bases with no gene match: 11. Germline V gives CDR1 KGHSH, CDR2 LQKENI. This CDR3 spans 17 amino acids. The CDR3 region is CASSLSGQGASNTEAFF. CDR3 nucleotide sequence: TGTGCCAGCTCACTTTCGGGACAGGGTGCTTCTAACACTGAAGCTTTCTTT. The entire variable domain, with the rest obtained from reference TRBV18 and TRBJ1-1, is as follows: NAGVMQNPRHLVRRRGQEARLRCSPMKGHSHVYWYRQLPEEGLKFMVYLQKENIIDESGMPKERFSAEFPKEGPSILRIQQVVRGDSAAYFCASSLSGQGASNTEAFFGQGTRLTVV.

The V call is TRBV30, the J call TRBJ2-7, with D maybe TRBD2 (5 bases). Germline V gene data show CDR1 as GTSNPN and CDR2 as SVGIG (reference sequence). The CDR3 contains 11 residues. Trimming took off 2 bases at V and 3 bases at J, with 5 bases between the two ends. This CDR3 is CAWSTSYEQYF. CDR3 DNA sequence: TGTGCCTGGAGTACTAGCTACGAGCAGTACTTC.

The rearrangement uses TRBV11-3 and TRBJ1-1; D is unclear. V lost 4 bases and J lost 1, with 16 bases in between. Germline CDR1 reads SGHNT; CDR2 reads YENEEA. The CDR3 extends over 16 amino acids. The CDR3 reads CASSSSPRSSNTEAFF. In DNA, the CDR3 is TGTGCCAGCAGCTCTTCTCCCCGGAGCTCGAACACTGAAGCTTTCTTT.

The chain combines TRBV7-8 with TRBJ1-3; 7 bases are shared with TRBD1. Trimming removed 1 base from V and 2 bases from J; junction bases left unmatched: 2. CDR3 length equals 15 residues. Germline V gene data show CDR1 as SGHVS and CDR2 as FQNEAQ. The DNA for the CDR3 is TGTGCCAGCAGCTTAGGGCAGGGGGCTGGAAACACCATATATTTT. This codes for CASSLGQGAGNTIYF.

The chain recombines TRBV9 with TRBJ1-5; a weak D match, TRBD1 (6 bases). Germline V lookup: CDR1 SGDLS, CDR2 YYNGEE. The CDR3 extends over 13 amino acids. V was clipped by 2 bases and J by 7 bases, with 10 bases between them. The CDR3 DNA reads TGTGCCAGCAGCGTGGCAGGGGAGCAGCCCCAGCATTTT. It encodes CASSVAGEQPQHF.